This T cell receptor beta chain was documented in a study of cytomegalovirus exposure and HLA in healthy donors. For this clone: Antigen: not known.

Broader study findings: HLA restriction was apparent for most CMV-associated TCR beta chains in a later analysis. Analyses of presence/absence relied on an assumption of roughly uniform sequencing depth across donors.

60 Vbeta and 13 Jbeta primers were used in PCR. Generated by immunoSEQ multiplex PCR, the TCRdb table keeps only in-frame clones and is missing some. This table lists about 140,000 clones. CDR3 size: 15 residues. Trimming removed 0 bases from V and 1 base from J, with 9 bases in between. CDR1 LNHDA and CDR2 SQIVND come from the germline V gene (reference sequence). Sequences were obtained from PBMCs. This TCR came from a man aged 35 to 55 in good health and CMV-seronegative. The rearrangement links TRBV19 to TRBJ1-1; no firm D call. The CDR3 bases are TGTGCCAGTAGTATAGAGGGCGCTAAGAACACTGAAGCTTTCTTT. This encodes CASSIEGAKNTEAFF. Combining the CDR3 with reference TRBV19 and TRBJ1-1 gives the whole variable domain DGGITQSPKYLFRKEGQNVTLSCEQNLNHDAMYWYRQDPGQGLRLIYYSQIVNDFQKGDIAEGYSVSREKKESFPLTVTSAQKNPTAFYLCASSIEGAKNTEAFFGQGTRLTVV.